The clone carrying this TCR beta chain was detected many times. This record comes from a study of low-dose radiotherapy and immunotherapy resistance in tumors. TRAV- and TRBV-specific primers were used for first-strand cDNA, which covered alpha and beta chains. Amplification, which lasted 20 PCR cycles, used a constant-region primer and V-primer adapter to amplify TCRs. TCRdb redid the calling of the reads with MiXCR, one entry per CDR3 protein. Among 85,000 to 100,000 distinct CDR3 sequences listed, more than 8% were seen once. Noted time point: before trial treatment. The sample consisted of PBMCs, taken before treatment. The receptor's source is a male donor with prostate cancer.

The CDR3 spells CASSRAEEAEAFF. DNA of the CDR3: TGTGCCAGCTCACGGGCGGAAGAGGCTGAAGCTTTCTTT. The gene calls are TRBV18 and TRBJ1-1, with D hard to call. The CDR3 consists of 13 residues. V shed 4 bases and J shed 6 bases, with 12 bases lying between them. Germline-derived CDR1 and CDR2 are KGHSH and LQKENI.